This T cell receptor (beta chain) is drawn from a study of T cell responses to AZD1222 COVID-19 vaccine. As for the study in general: The study pooled second doses at about 4 or about 12 weeks.

Per the germline V gene, CDR1 is DFQATT and CDR2 is SNEGSKA (reference sequence). CDR3 length: 11 amino acids. V was clipped by 4 bases and J by 4 bases, with 8 bases between them. As concerns this clone: Its specificity is unknown.

General study points: Repertoires were obtained only post-peak T cell response. Spike-wide coverage was observed for vaccine-associated CD4 TCRs, with dominant responses at 160-218 and 743-854.

Libraries were prepared by immunoSEQ multiplex PCR; TCRdb keeps only in-frame clonotypes and omits some of them. The sample includes roughly 100,000 clones, roughly nine tenths of them seen just once. The rearrangement links TRBV20-1 to TRBJ2-7; no clear D gene. The sequence was collected from an adult in good health. The material was peripheral blood, obtained on day 0 of AZD1222 vaccination. The CDR3 sequence: CSAIAGYEQYF. For the CDR3, the DNA is TGCAGTGCTATAGCAGGATACGAGCAGTACTTC.